This TCR beta chain was observed in a study of blood T cell repertoires in COVID-19. Study summary: Acute-phase and convalescent COVID-19 samples originated in the United States, Italy and Spain. Sample material is recorded as cDNA or gDNA derived from T cells, B-cell-depleted T cells, or PBMCs.

Germline CDR1 reads SGHRS; CDR2 reads YFSETQ. Losses at the gene ends were 2 bases for V and 7 bases for J; bases not matched to a gene: 9. The CDR3 consists of 16 residues. Authors' processing steps: Amplification of reference gene primers was used by the study to estimate nucleated cell counts. Clones were sequenced by immunoSEQ multiplex PCR, and TCRdb holds only the in-frame ones, with some missing. That table gives V, J and clone size, and the DNA gave D and trimming. In the table there are around 300,000 clones, roughly 85% of which are singletons. The source is a human donor in a cohort sampled during active COVID-19. The specimen sequenced was peripheral blood. The J gene is TRBJ2-2, the V gene TRBV5-1, with 9 bases matching TRBD1. The CDR3 sequence: CASSFSGTGFGGELFF. DNA for the CDR3: TGCGCCAGCAGCTTTTCCGGGACAGGGTTTGGCGGGGAGCTGTTTTTT. Looking up the rest from reference TRBV5-1 and TRBJ2-2 gives the full variable domain: KAGVTQTPRYLIKTRGQQVTLSCSPISGHRSVSWYQQTPGQGLQFLFEYFSETQRNKGNFPGRFSGRQFSNSRSEMNVSTLELGDSALYLCASSFSGTGFGGELFFGEGSRLTVL.